The T cell receptor (beta chain) under discussion was sequenced for a study of blood T cell repertoires in COVID-19. Study information: Nucleic acid was either cDNA or gDNA, and it came from T cells, B-cell-depleted T cells, or PBMCs.

Trimming shortened V by 8 bases and J by 2 bases, and 9 bases separated the two germline ends. CDR1 is SEHNR and CDR2 is FQNEAQ in the germline V gene (reference sequence). CDR3 length: 12 residues. Authors' methods: Reference gene primer amplification in the assay estimated nucleated cell counts. Assay used: immunoSEQ multiplex PCR; TCRdb lists only in-frame clones, some missing. The D gene and trimming were derived from the DNA, and the V and J assignments and clone size from that table. The data hold some 250,000 clones, with roughly 88% observed a single time. Participant ages covered roughly 18 to 89 years across about 22 US areas. Two negative PCRs, clearance, or symptom resolution were required of recovered Cohort 3 donors.

The sequence was obtained from a woman aged 45-60 years who had recovered from COVID-19. Material for sequencing was PBMCs or T cells enriched from blood (not recorded which). This chain connects TRBV7-9 to TRBJ1-1; D gene unclear. The CDR3 DNA is TGTGCCAGCGGAGGGAGTAACACTGAAGCTTTCTTT. It yields the protein CASGGSNTEAFF. Full variable domain (outside the CDR3, taken from reference TRBV7-9 and TRBJ1-1): DTGVSQNPRHKITKRGQNVTFRCDPISEHNRLYWYRQTLGQGPEFLTYFQNEAQLEKSRLLSDRFSAERPKGSFSTLEIQRTEQGDSAMYLCASGGSNTEAFFGQGTRLTVV.